The rows below give T cell receptor beta chains drawn from one sample of a study of molecular identifiers for immune sequencing clone quantification. TCRdb ran MiXCR on the PCR reads and lists one entry per CDR3 protein. This sample has 490,000 or so distinct CDR3 sequences, with about 25% found just once. The sequenced sample was naive CD8+ T cells from blood, with Jurkat cell RNA spiked in. The receptor source for this set is a human donor in good health. Some libraries in this study had Jurkat cell RNA spiked in. Each CDR3 is given with its conserved first and last residue. A D gene is named only where the DNA matches it firmly. Expanded clones get a size class; other rows say once, few or many, or leave the size out.

j_gene: TRBJ2-3
d_gene: TRBD2
v_gene: TRBV6-1
abundance: many
CDR3aa: CASSDYLAGLRTDTQYF
CDR3nt: TGTGCCAGCAGTGATTATTTAGCGGGGTTAAGGACAGATACGCAGTATTTT

j_gene: TRBJ1-1
d_gene: NA
v_gene: TRBV29-1
abundance: NA
CDR3aa: CSVEKGGIEAFF
CDR3nt: TGCAGCGTTGAAAAGGGGGGGATTGAAGCTTTCTTT

j_gene: TRBJ1-6
d_gene: NA
v_gene: TRBV20-1
abundance: NA
CDR3aa: CSASSPRGSYNSPLHF
CDR3nt: TGCAGTGCTAGTTCTCCCCGGGGCTCCTATAATTCACCCCTCCACTTT

j_gene: TRBJ2-5
d_gene: NA
v_gene: TRBV21-1
abundance: few
CDR3aa: CASRQGTSGGGETQYF
CDR3nt: TGTGCCAGCAGACAGGGCACTAGCGGGGGGGGAGAGACCCAGTACTTC

j_gene: TRBJ2-7
d_gene: NA
v_gene: TRBV7-2
abundance: NA
CDR3aa: CASSLIGLFNEQYF
CDR3nt: TGTGCCAGCAGCTTAATCGGCCTCTTTAACGAGCAGTACTTC

j_gene: TRBJ2-6
d_gene: NA
v_gene: TRBV5-4
abundance: many
CDR3aa: CASSLRGGSGANVLTF
CDR3nt: TGTGCCAGCAGCCTCCGGGGCGGCTCTGGGGCCAACGTCCTGACTTTC

j_gene: TRBJ2-1
d_gene: NA
v_gene: TRBV27
abundance: NA
CDR3aa: CASSLLATNSYNEQFF
CDR3nt: TGTGCCAGCAGTTTGCTAGCGACTAACTCCTACAATGAGCAGTTCTTC

j_gene: TRBJ1-4
d_gene: TRBD1
v_gene: TRBV5-1
abundance: NA
CDR3aa: CASSGGTGSEKLFF
CDR3nt: TGCGCCAGCAGCGGGGGGACAGGGAGTGAAAAACTGTTTTTT

j_gene: TRBJ2-5
d_gene: NA
v_gene: TRBV7-2
abundance: NA
CDR3aa: CASSLDGTQTQYF
CDR3nt: TGTGCCAGCAGCTTAGATGGCACCCAGACCCAGTACTTC

j_gene: TRBJ2-2
d_gene: NA
v_gene: TRBV27
abundance: NA
CDR3aa: CASSPNTGGLFF
CDR3nt: TGTGCCAGCAGTCCTAACACCGGGGGGCTGTTTTTT

j_gene: TRBJ2-5
d_gene: NA
v_gene: TRBV20-1
abundance: NA
CDR3aa: CSARPLEGAGWETQYF
CDR3nt: TGCAGTGCTAGACCCCTGGAGGGGGCGGGTTGGGAGACCCAGTACTTC

j_gene: TRBJ2-1
d_gene: NA
v_gene: TRBV7-9
abundance: NA
CDR3aa: CASSDAPRNYNEQFF
CDR3nt: TGTGCCAGCAGCGACGCCCCCAGGAATTACAATGAGCAGTTCTTC

j_gene: TRBJ1-6
d_gene: NA
v_gene: TRBV25-1
abundance: few
CDR3aa: CASSEDNSYNSPLHF
CDR3nt: TGTGCCAGCAGTGAAGACAACTCCTATAATTCACCCCTCCACTTT

j_gene: TRBJ1-1
d_gene: NA
v_gene: TRBV7-9
abundance: few
CDR3aa: CASSNGQNTEAFF
CDR3nt: TGTGCCAGCAGCAACGGACAGAACACTGAAGCTTTCTTT

j_gene: TRBJ1-1
d_gene: NA
v_gene: TRBV19
abundance: few
CDR3aa: CASIEATNTEAFF
CDR3nt: TGTGCCAGTATTGAGGCGACGAACACTGAAGCTTTCTTT

j_gene: TRBJ2-1
d_gene: TRBD2
v_gene: TRBV3-1
abundance: few
CDR3aa: CASSQPSGILYNEQFF
CDR3nt: TGTGCCAGCAGCCAGCCGAGCGGGATACTCTACAATGAGCAGTTCTTC

j_gene: TRBJ1-1
d_gene: NA
v_gene: TRBV6-5
abundance: few
CDR3aa: CASSYDPAMNTEAFF
CDR3nt: TGTGCCAGCAGTTACGATCCAGCCATGAACACTGAAGCTTTCTTT

j_gene: TRBJ2-5
d_gene: TRBD2
v_gene: TRBV6-6
abundance: many
CDR3aa: CASSYWREGEETQYF
CDR3nt: TGTGCCAGCAGTTACTGGCGGGAGGGGGAAGAGACCCAGTACTTC

j_gene: TRBJ2-3
d_gene: NA
v_gene: TRBV11-2
abundance: NA
CDR3aa: CASSPNTPTDTQYF
CDR3nt: TGTGCCAGCAGCCCGAACACTCCCACAGATACGCAGTATTTT

j_gene: TRBJ2-4
d_gene: NA
v_gene: TRBV20-1
abundance: many
CDR3aa: CSARPQGKNIQYF
CDR3nt: TGCAGTGCTAGACCCCAAGGGAAAAACATTCAGTACTTC

j_gene: TRBJ2-5
d_gene: TRBD2
v_gene: TRBV7-6
abundance: NA
CDR3aa: CASSRMGGETQYF
CDR3nt: TGTGCCAGCAGCCGGATGGGGGGGGAGACCCAGTACTTC

j_gene: TRBJ2-1
d_gene: NA
v_gene: TRBV28
abundance: many
CDR3aa: CASSSAGEQFF
CDR3nt: TGTGCCAGCAGTTCAGCTGGCGAGCAGTTCTTC

j_gene: TRBJ1-5
d_gene: NA
v_gene: TRBV9
abundance: NA
CDR3aa: CASSVAESNQPQHF
CDR3nt: TGTGCCAGCAGCGTCGCGGAAAGCAATCAGCCCCAGCATTTT

j_gene: TRBJ1-2
d_gene: NA
v_gene: TRBV5-4
abundance: NA
CDR3aa: CASGTGGTSGYTF
CDR3nt: TGTGCCAGCGGCACGGGGGGCACGAGTGGCTACACCTTC